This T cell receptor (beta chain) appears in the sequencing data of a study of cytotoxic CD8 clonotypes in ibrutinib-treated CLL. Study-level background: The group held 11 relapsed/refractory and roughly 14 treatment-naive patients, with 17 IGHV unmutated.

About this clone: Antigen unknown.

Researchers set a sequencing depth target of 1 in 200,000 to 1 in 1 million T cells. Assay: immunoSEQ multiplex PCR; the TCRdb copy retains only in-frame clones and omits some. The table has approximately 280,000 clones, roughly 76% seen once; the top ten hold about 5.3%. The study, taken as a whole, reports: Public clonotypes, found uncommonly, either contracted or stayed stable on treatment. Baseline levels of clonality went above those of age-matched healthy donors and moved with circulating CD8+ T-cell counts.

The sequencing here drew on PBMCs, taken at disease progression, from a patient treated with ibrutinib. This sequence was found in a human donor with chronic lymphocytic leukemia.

CDR3 region: CASSKDSTVYGYTF. The DNA for the CDR3 is TGTGCCAGCAGCAAGGACAGTACTGTCTATGGCTACACCTTC. V is TRBV7-2 and J is TRBJ1-2; D is perhaps TRBD1 (6 bases). From germline, CDR1 is SGHTA and CDR2 FQGNSA. The V gene lost 5 bases and the J gene lost 4 bases, with 14 bases spanning the gap. The length of the CDR3 is 14 residues.